The rows below give T cell receptor beta chains drawn from one sample of a study of shared clonotypes between healthy human individuals. Repertoires were generated with immunoSEQ multiplex PCR, while TCRdb's copy carries only in-frame clones and drops some. Of roughly 1,600,000 clones in the sample, approximately 98.5% were seen once. Source material: naive CD4+ T cells sorted from blood. All receptors come from a man aged 25 to 40 in good health. Both conserved end residues are part of each CDR3. A D gene is named only where the DNA matches it firmly. Expanded clones get a size class; other rows say once, few or many, or leave the size out.

D: .; J: TRBJ1-3; length: 18; V: TRBV5-6; size: .; DNA: TGTGCCAGCAGCTTGGGCTGGACAGATTCCTTCTCTGGAAACACCATATATTTT; CDR3: CASSLGWTDSFSGNTIYF
D: TRBD1; J: TRBJ1-1; length: 15; V: TRBV6-1; size: .; DNA: TGTGCCAGCAGTGAACAGGGGGCCGTGAACACTGAAGCTTTCTTT; CDR3: CASSEQGAVNTEAFF
D: TRBD1; J: TRBJ1-5; length: 15; V: TRBV19; size: .; DNA: TGTGCCAGTATACCCGGGACAGGGTTTAGTCAGCCCCAGCATTTT; CDR3: CASIPGTGFSQPQHF
D: .; J: TRBJ2-1; length: 14; V: TRBV11-1; size: .; DNA: TGTGCCAGCAGCTTAAATTCGGGCCAAAGCCAGCAGTTCTTC; CDR3: CASSLNSGQSQQFF
D: TRBD2; J: TRBJ2-7; length: 15; V: TRBV27; size: once; DNA: TGTGCCAGCAGTTTCGGGAGGCCTAGCTCCTACGAGCAGTACTTC; CDR3: CASSFGRPSSYEQYF
D: TRBD2; J: TRBJ2-1; length: 15; V: TRBV6-5; size: once; DNA: TGTGCCAGCAGCGTAGCGGGAGACCAGTACAATGAGCAGTTCTTC; CDR3: CASSVAGDQYNEQFF
D: .; J: TRBJ2-3; length: 13; V: TRBV7-9; size: .; DNA: TGTGCCAGCAGCTCCCCCCCCCACGATACGCAGTATTTT; CDR3: CASSSPPHDTQYF
D: .; J: TRBJ1-5; length: 15; V: TRBV5-5; size: once; DNA: TGTGCCAGCAGCTTCCGGGGGCTACTCAATCAGCCCCAGCATTTT; CDR3: CASSFRGLLNQPQHF
D: TRBD2; J: TRBJ2-7; length: 14; V: TRBV10-1; size: .; DNA: TGCGCCAGCAGGGATTCCGGGACTAGCGGCGAGCAGTACTTC; CDR3: CASRDSGTSGEQYF
D: TRBD1; J: TRBJ2-5; length: 17; V: TRBV11-2; size: .; DNA: TGTGCCAGCAGCTCCAAATTAACAGGGGACCTTCGAGAGACCCAGTACTTC; CDR3: CASSSKLTGDLRETQYF
D: .; J: TRBJ2-7; length: 13; V: TRBV7-7; size: .; DNA: TGTGCCAGCAGCCAGGCCAGGGGTTACGAGCAGTACTTC; CDR3: CASSQARGYEQYF
D: TRBD1; J: TRBJ2-6; length: 17; V: TRBV28; size: .; DNA: TGTGCCAGCACCCCCGGGACAGGGGCGGATGGGGCCAACGTCCTGACTTTC; CDR3: CASTPGTGADGANVLTF
D: TRBD2; J: TRBJ2-1; length: 18; V: TRBV5-1; size: .; DNA: TGCGCCAGCAGCCCGAAGGGGACTAGTGGGGCACTTTACAATGAGCAGTTCTTC; CDR3: CASSPKGTSGALYNEQFF
D: .; J: TRBJ1-1; length: 15; V: TRBV5-1; size: .; DNA: TGCGCCAGCAGCTTGGTGGGGGATCGGGGGCGGTCAGCTTTCTTT; CDR3: CASSLVGDRGRSAFF
D: TRBD1; J: TRBJ2-2; length: 15; V: TRBV18; size: .; DNA: TGTGCCAGCTCACCACCCTCAGGGGGCACCGGGGAGCTGTTTTTT; CDR3: CASSPPSGGTGELFF
D: TRBD1; J: TRBJ1-1; length: 15; V: TRBV9; size: .; DNA: TGTGCCAGCAGCGCCCACAGGGGGCTGAACACTGAAGCTTTCTTT; CDR3: CASSAHRGLNTEAFF
D: TRBD1; J: TRBJ2-5; length: 19; V: TRBV18; size: .; DNA: TGTGCCAGCTCACCACTGAATGTAGGTTCGACAGGGGGCGTGGAGACCCAGTACTTC; CDR3: CASSPLNVGSTGGVETQYF
D: .; J: TRBJ2-1; length: 16; V: TRBV5-1; size: .; DNA: TGCGCCAGCAGGCCGGGCGCGGGGAGCTCCTACAATGAGCAGTTCTTC; CDR3: CASRPGAGSSYNEQFF
D: .; J: TRBJ2-5; length: 14; V: TRBV5-4; size: once; DNA: TGTGCCAGCAGCTTACCGGGACGGCAAGAGACCCAGTACTTC; CDR3: CASSLPGRQETQYF
D: .; J: TRBJ2-3; length: 15; V: TRBV2; size: .; DNA: TGTGCCAGCAGTGAACAGCCAGTCAAAAGGTCTACGCAGTATTTT; CDR3: CASSEQPVKRSTQYF
D: TRBD1; J: TRBJ1-5; length: 15; V: TRBV28; size: .; DNA: TGTGCCAGCAGCCCACAGGGGGGGAAGATTCAGCCCCAGCATTTT; CDR3: CASSPQGGKIQPQHF